This T cell receptor beta chain was sequenced during a study of shared clonotypes between healthy human individuals. The study's findings and limits: Only blood underwent sampling, and tissue repertoires likely differ. How much donors shared clonotypes was expected to be affected by sequencing depth.

To note about this clone: Its antigen is currently unknown.

Genomic DNA of every subset was divided equally among multiple immunoSEQ plates. Using immunoSEQ multiplex PCR, the repertoire was profiled, and TCRdb retains in-frame clones only, with some absent. The sample has approximately 980,000 clones, around three quarters seen once. The V end was cut by 4 bases, the J end by 5 bases, with 13 bases between. Germline CDR1 SGHRS, CDR2 YFSETQ. This CDR3 has 15 residues. This clonotype originated in a young man in good health. Material: memory CD4+ T cells sorted from blood. This sample's subset: CD45RA-negative fraction. The rearrangement joins TRBV5-1 to TRBJ1-6, with D maybe TRBD1 (6 bases). Here the CDR3 DNA reads TGCGCCAGCAGCCCCTTTGGGGGCGATAATTCACCCCTCCACTTT. Translating gives CASSPFGGDNSPLHF.